These 14 T cell receptor beta chains were sequenced from one sample in a study of PD-1 blockade in classical Hodgkin lymphoma. The repertoire was sequenced with immunoSEQ multiplex PCR; TCRdb's copy has only in-frame clones and lacks some. The repertoire holds about 20,000 clones, with 60% to 85% as singletons. Time point noted: cycle 4 day 1 (C4D1), after 6 weeks of nivolumab. The patients all showed relapse after autologous stem cell transplantation, while their brentuximab vedotin exposure varied. This specimen consisted of peripheral blood mononuclear cells (PBMCs), obtained before the fourth cycle of nivolumab. These receptors originate from a human donor with classical Hodgkin lymphoma.

V usage is TRBV5-1 and J usage is TRBJ2-1; TRBD2 matches at 7 bases. Germline assignment: CDR1 SGHRS and CDR2 YFSETQ. CDR3 length: 15 residues. Trimming cost V 2 bases and J 7 bases; bases outside gene matches: 9. CDR3 region: CASSLSGYGGNEQFF. The CDR3 DNA follows: TGCGCCAGCAGCTTATCGGGGTACGGGGGGAATGAGCAGTTCTTC.

This clone occurred a few times. The rearrangement joins TRBV4-2 to TRBJ1-1; 9 nucleotides line up with TRBD1. The CDR3 has 16 amino acids. Germline loops: CDR1 LGHNA, CDR2 YNFKEQ. V lost 2 bases to trimming and J lost 10 bases; unmatched junction nucleotides: 14. The CDR3 DNA reads TGTGCCAGCAGCCAAATTGGCTTGGGACAGGGAGGGGGAGCTTTCTTT. This sequence encodes CASSQIGLGQGGGAFF.

CDR3 nucleotides: TGTGCCAGTAGTCGGCCACAGAACTATGGCTACACCTTC. It codes for CASSRPQNYGYTF. This sequence joins TRBV19 and TRBJ1-2; no clear D. Germline values: CDR1 LNHDA, CDR2 SQIVND (reference sequence). Trimming took off 5 bases at V and 2 bases at J, with 9 bases between the two ends. This CDR3 comprises 13 residues.

The chain is built from TRBV7-2 and TRBJ2-7; TRBD1 agrees at 10 bases. Trimming at V came to 3 bases and at J to 7 bases, leaving 6 bases not matched to a gene. The CDR3 is 14 residues long. CDR1 and CDR2 from the germline V gene are SGHTA and FQGNSA. This CDR3 reads CASSFGDRGGEQYF. The CDR3 DNA sequence: TGTGCCAGCAGCTTCGGGGACAGGGGAGGTGAGCAGTACTTC.

The V and J genes are TRBV7-6 and TRBJ1-1; D remains ambiguous. The CDR3 is 13 amino acids. The V gene's germline CDR1 is SGHVS and CDR2 FNYEAQ. V was cut by 1 base and J by 1 base, with 4 bases left in between. The CDR3 DNA follows: TGTGCCAGCAGCTTAGGAGCGAACACTGAAGCTTTCTTT. Residues: CASSLGANTEAFF.

In this sample, this clone turned up once. The rearrangement joins TRBV19 to TRBJ1-1; TRBD1 matches 7 bases. The V and J ends lost 4 bases and 2 bases, in that order; junction bases with no gene match: 7. The CDR3 runs to 15 residues. Germline CDR1 is LNHDA and CDR2 is SQIVND (reference sequence). The CDR3 coding sequence is TGTGCCAGTAGTACAAGGACAGGTCGTAACACTGAAGCTTTCTTT. Encoded protein: CASSTRTGRNTEAFF.

The chain combines TRBV25-1 with TRBJ2-1; 8 nucleotides line up with TRBD2. Germline CDR1 is MGHDK and CDR2 is SYGVNS. The J segment lost 1 base and the V segment lost 6 bases, leaving 11 bases of the junction unmatched. The CDR3 runs to 17 residues. CDR3 coding DNA: TGTGCCAGCAGGGGCGGTGGTAGCGGGGAATCCTACAATGAGCAGTTCTTC. As protein: CASRGGGSGESYNEQFF.

This chain links TRBV7-9 with TRBJ1-2; D ambiguous. The CDR3 spans 12 residues. V was pared by 6 bases and J by 4 bases, with 9 bases between. CDR1 SEHNR and CDR2 FQNEAQ come from the germline V gene (reference sequence). CDR3 protein: CASRRDVYGYTF. CDR3 nucleotide sequence: TGTGCCAGCAGGCGAGACGTCTATGGCTACACCTTC.

The chain links TRBV30 to TRBJ1-3; 9 bases line up with TRBD1. J was trimmed by 6 bases and V by 5 bases; bases with no gene match: 5. Looked up from germline, CDR1 is GTSNPN and CDR2 is SVGIG (reference sequence). CDR3 length: 13 amino acids. DNA for the CDR3: TGTGCCTGGGGGGGACAGGGCGAAAACACCATATATTTT. This encodes CAWGGQGENTIYF.

The V call is TRBV5-6, the J call TRBJ1-6, with D possibly TRBD1 on 6 matching bases. The CDR3 sequence is 17 residues long. Germline V gives CDR1 SGHDT, CDR2 YYEEEE. V was cut by 3 bases and J by 2 bases, with 15 bases left in between. In DNA, the CDR3 is TGTGCCAGCAGCTCCACCTATAGGACAGCCTATAATTCACCCCTCCACTTT. Translating gives CASSSTYRTAYNSPLHF.

DNA of the CDR3: TGCGCCAGCAGGGACTCTAGCATACAAGAGACCCAGTACTTC. Protein sequence: CASRDSSIQETQYF. V is TRBV10-2 and J is TRBJ2-5, with a possible D match to TRBD2 (5 bases). Per germline, CDR1 WSHSY and CDR2 SAAADI. The CDR3 is 14 amino acids. The V end lost 6 bases, the J end lost 2 bases, and 13 bases lay between the germline ends.

The rearrangement joins TRBV5-1 to TRBJ1-3; a possible D gene is TRBD1 (6 bases). Germline V CDR1 and CDR2: SGHRS, YFSETQ. The CDR3 consists of 15 residues. V lost 5 bases and J lost 2, with 14 bases in between. The CDR3 DNA reads TGCGCCAGCAGTTGGAGGGGGGAACCTGGAAACACCATATATTTT. This sequence encodes CASSWRGEPGNTIYF.

The CDR3 nucleotides are TGTGCCATCAGTGAGTCGCCAGGGCCAAATGAAGGCGAGCAGTACTTC. This sequence encodes CAISESPGPNEGEQYF. V gene TRBV10-3 combines with J gene TRBJ2-5, with a tentative D call TRBD1 (5 bases). Judging by the DNA end, TRBJ2-7 fits better; the J call may be wrong. Germline V CDR1 and CDR2: ENHRY, SYGVKD. The CDR3 sequence is 16 residues long.

The chain links TRBV30 to TRBJ2-5; TRBD2 agrees at 8 bases. The CDR3 sequence is 13 residues long. Germline CDR1 GTSNPN, CDR2 SVGIG (reference sequence). Trimming took 1 base from V and 2 from J; bases not matched to a gene: 0. CDR3 amino acids: CAWSAGGQETQYF. The CDR3 DNA sequence: TGTGCCTGGAGTGCGGGAGGGCAAGAGACCCAGTACTTC.